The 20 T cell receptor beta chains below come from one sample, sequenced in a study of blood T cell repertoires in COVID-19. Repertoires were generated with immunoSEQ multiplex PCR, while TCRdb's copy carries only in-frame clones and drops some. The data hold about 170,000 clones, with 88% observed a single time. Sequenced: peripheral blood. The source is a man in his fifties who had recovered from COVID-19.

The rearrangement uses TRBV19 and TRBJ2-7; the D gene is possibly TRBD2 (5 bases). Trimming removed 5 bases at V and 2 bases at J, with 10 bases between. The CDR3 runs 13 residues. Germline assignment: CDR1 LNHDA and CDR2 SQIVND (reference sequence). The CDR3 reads CASSSNGAYEQYF. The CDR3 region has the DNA TGTGCCAGTAGTTCTAACGGGGCCTACGAGCAGTACTTC.

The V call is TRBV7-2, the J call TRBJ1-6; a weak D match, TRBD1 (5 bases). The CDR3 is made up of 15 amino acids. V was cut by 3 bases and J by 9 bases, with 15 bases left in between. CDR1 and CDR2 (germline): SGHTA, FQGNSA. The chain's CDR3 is CASSFTDGRGSPLHF. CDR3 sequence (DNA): TGTGCCAGCAGCTTTACGGACGGAAGGGGTTCACCCCTCCACTTT.

CDR3 residues: CASSAGSSGNIQYF. CDR3 in DNA: TGTGCCAGCAGCGCCGGGAGTTCAGGAAACATTCAGTACTTC. The chain has TRBV6-5 and TRBJ2-4; weak D call: TRBD2 (6 bases). Trimming shortened V by 6 bases and J by 6 bases, and 15 bases separated the two germline ends. The CDR3 loop spans 14 amino acids. Looked up from germline, CDR1 is MNHEY and CDR2 is SVGAGI.

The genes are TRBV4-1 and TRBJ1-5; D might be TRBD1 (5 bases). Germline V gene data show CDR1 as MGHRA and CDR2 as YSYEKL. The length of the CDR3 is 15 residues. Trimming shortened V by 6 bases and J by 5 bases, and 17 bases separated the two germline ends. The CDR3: CASRIEEQVHQPQHF. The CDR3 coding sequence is TGCGCCAGCAGGATAGAAGAACAGGTTCATCAGCCCCAGCATTTT.

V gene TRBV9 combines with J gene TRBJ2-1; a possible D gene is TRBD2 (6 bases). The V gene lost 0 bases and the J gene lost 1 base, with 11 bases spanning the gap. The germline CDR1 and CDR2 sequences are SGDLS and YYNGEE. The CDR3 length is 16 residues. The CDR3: CASSVGGGVSYNEQFF. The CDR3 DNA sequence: TGTGCCAGCAGCGTAGGGGGCGGGGTGTCCTACAATGAGCAGTTCTTC.

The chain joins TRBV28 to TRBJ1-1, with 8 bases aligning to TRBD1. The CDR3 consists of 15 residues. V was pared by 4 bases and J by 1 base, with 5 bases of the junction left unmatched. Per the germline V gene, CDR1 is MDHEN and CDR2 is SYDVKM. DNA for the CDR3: TGTGCCAGCAGTTCTTGGACAGGGACGAACACTGAAGCTTTCTTT. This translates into CASSSWTGTNTEAFF.

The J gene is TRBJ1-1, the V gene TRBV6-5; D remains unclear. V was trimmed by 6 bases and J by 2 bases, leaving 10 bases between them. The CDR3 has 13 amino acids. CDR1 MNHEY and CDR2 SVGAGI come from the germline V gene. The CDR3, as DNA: TGTGCCAGCAGCCTCGGGGATAACACTGAAGCTTTCTTT. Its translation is CASSLGDNTEAFF.

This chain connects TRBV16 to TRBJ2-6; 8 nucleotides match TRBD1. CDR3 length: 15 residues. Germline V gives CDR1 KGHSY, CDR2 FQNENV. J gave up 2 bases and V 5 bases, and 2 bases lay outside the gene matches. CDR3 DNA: TGTGCCAGCAGCAAGGGACAGGCTGGGGCCAACGTCCTGACTTTC. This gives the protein CASSKGQAGANVLTF.

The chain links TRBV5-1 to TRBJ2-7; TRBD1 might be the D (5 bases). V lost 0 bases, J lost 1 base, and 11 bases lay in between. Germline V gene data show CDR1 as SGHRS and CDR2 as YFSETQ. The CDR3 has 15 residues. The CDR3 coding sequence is TGCGCCAGCAGCTTGGGGGGCCCATTTTCCTACGAGCAGTACTTC. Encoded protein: CASSLGGPFSYEQYF.

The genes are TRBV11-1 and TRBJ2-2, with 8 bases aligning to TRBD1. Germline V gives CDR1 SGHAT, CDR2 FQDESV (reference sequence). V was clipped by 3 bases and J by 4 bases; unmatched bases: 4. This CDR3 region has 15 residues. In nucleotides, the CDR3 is TGTGCCAGCAGCTTTACCACAGGGGGCACCGGGGAGCTGTTTTTT. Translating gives CASSFTTGGTGELFF.

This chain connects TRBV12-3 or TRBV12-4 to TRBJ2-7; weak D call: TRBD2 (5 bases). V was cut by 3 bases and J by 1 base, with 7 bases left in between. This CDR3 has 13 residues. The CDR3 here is CASSFRGSYEQYF. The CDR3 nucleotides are TGTGCCAGCAGTTTCCGGGGTTCCTACGAGCAGTACTTC.

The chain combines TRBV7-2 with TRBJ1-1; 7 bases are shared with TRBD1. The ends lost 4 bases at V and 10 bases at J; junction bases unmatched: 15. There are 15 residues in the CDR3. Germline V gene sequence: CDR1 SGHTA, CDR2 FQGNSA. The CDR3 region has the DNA TGTGCCAGCAGCTCTTTCGAGCGACAGGGAGGAAGAGCTTTCTTT. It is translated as CASSSFERQGGRAFF.

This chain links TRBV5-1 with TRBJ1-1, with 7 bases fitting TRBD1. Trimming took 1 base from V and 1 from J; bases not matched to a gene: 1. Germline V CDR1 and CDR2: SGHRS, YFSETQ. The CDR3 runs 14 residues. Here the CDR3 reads CASSLNRGNTEAFF. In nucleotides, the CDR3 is TGCGCCAGCAGCTTGAACAGGGGGAACACTGAAGCTTTCTTT.

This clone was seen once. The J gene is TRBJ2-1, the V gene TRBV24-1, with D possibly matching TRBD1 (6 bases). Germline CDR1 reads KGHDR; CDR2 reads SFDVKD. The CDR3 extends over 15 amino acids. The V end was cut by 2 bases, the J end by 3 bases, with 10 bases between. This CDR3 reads CATSDSGEFYNEQFF. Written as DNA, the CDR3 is TGTGCCACCAGTGATTCAGGGGAATTCTACAATGAGCAGTTCTTC.

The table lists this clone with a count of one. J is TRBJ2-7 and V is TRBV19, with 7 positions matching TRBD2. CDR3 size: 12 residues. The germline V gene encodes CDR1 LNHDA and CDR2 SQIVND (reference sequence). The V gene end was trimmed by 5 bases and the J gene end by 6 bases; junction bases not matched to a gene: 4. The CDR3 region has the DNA TGTGCCAGTAGTCGCGGGGGATCCGAGCAGTACTTC. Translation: CASSRGGSEQYF.

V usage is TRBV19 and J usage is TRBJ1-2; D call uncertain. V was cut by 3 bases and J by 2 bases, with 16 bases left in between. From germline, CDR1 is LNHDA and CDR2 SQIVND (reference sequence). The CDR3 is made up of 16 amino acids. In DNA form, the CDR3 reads TGTGCCAGTAGTATGGGAGGATCTGCAGACAACTATGGCTACACCTTC. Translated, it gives CASSMGGSADNYGYTF.

The CDR3 DNA sequence: TGTGCCAGCAGCTCGGGGACAGTTGCTAGAAGGGAGCAGTACTTC. Translating it yields CASSSGTVARREQYF. The chain uses TRBV7-2 and TRBJ2-7; 7 positions agree with TRBD1. V was clipped by 4 bases and J by 7 bases; unmatched bases: 13. Germline V lookup: CDR1 SGHTA, CDR2 FQGNSA. The CDR3 totals 15 residues.

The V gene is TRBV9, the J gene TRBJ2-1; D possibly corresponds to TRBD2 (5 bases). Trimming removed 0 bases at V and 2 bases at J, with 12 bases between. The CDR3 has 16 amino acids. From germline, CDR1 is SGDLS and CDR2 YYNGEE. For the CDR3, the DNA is TGTGCCAGCAGCGTAGAGGAGGTTTCACCCTACAATGAGCAGTTCTTC. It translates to CASSVEEVSPYNEQFF.

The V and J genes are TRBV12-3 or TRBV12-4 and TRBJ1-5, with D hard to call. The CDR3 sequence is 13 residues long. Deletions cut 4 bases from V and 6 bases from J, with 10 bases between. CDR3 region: CASSSESPQPQHF. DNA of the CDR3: TGTGCCAGCAGTTCCGAGAGCCCTCAGCCCCAGCATTTT.

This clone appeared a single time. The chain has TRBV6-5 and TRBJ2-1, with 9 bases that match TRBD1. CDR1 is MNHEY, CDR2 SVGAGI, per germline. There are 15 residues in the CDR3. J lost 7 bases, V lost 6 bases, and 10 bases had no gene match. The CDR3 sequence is CASSKDRGFANEQFF. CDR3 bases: TGTGCCAGCAGCAAGGACAGGGGTTTTGCTAATGAGCAGTTCTTC.